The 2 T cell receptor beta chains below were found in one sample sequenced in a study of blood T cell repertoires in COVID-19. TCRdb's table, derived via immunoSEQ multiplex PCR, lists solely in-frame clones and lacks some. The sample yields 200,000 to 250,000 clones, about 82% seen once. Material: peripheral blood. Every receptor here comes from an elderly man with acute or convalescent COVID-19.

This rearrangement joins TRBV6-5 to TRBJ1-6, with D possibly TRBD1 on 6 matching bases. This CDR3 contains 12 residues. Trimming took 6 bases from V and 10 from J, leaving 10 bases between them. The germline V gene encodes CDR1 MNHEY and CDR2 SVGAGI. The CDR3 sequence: CASSWGLSPLHF. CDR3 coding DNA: TGTGCCAGCAGCTGGGGGCTATCACCCCTCCACTTT.

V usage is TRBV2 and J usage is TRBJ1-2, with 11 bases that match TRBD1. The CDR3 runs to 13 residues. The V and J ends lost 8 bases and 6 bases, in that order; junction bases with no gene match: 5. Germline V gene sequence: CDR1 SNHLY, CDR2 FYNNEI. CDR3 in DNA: TGTGCCAGCCTACGGGACAGGGGGAATGGCTACACCTTC. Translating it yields CASLRDRGNGYTF.